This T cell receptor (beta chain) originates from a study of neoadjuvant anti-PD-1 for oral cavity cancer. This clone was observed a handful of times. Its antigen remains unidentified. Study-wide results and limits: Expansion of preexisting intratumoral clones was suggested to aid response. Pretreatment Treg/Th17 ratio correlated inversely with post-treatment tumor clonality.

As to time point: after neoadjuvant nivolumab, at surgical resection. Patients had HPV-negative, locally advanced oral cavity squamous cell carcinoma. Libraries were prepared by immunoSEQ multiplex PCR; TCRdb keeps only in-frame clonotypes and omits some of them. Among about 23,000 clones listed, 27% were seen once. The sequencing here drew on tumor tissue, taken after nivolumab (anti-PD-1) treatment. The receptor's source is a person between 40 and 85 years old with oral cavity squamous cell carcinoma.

CDR3 DNA: TGTGCCAGCAGCCACGGACAGCCCAACTATGGCTACACCTTC. Translated: CASSHGQPNYGYTF. The gene calls are TRBV4-2 and TRBJ1-2; D possibly corresponds to TRBD1 (6 bases). The V end was cut by 3 bases, the J end by 2 bases, with 10 bases between. The CDR3 length is 14 residues. CDR1 LGHNA and CDR2 YNFKEQ come from the germline V gene.